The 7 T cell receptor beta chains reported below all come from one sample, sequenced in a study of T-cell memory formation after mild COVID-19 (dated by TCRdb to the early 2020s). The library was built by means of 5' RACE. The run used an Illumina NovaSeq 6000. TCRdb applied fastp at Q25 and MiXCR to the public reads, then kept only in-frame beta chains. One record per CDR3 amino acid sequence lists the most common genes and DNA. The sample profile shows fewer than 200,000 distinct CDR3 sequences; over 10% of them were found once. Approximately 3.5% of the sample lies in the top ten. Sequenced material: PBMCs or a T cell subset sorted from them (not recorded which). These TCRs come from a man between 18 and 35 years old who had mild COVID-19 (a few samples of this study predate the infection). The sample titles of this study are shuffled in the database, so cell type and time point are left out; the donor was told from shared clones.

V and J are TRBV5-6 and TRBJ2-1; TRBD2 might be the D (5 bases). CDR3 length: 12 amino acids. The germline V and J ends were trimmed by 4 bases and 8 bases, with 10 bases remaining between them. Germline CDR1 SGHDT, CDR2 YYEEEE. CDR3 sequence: CASSPTGDEQFF. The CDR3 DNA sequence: TGTGCCAGCAGCCCGACCGGGGATGAGCAGTTCTTC. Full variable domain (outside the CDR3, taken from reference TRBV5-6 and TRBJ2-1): DAGVTQSPTHLIKTRGQQVTLRCSPKSGHDTVSWYQQALGQGPQFIFQYYEEEERQRGNFPDRFSGHQFPNYSSELNVNALLLGDSALYLCASSPTGDEQFFGPGTRLTVL.

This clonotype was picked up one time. The CDR3 spells CASSFATGGNEKLFF. DNA for the CDR3: TGTGCCAGCAGCTTCGCGACAGGGGGAAATGAAAAACTGTTTTTT. This sequence joins TRBV5-4 and TRBJ1-4, with 9 bases that match TRBD1. This CDR3 spans 15 amino acids. CDR1 and CDR2 from the germline V gene are SGHNT and YYREEE (reference sequence). Losses at the gene ends were 2 bases for V and 5 bases for J; bases not matched to a gene: 4.

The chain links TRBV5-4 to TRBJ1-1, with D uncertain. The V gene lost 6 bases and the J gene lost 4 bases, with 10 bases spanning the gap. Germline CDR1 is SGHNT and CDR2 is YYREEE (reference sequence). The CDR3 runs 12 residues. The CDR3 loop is CASKSSATEAFF. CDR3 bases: TGTGCCAGCAAATCCAGTGCCACTGAAGCTTTCTTT.

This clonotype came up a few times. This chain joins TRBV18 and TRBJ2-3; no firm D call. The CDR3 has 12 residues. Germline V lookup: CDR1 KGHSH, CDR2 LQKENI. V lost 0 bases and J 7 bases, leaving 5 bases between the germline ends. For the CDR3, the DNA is TGTGCCAGCTCACCACCGATAAATACGCAGTATTTT. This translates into CASSPPINTQYF.

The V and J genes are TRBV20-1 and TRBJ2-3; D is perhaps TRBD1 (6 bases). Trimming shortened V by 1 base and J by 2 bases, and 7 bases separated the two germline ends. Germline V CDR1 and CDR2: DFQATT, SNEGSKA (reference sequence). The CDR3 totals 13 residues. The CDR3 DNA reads TGCAGTGCTAGAGGGACAGCCACAGATACGCAGTATTTT. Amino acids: CSARGTATDTQYF.

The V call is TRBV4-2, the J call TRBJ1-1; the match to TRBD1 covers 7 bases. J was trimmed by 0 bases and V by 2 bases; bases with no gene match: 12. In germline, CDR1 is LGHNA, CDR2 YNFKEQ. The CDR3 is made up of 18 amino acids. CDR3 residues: CASSQLYRGRTMNTEAFF. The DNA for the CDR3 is TGTGCCAGCAGCCAACTATACAGGGGCCGAACCATGAACACTGAAGCTTTCTTT.

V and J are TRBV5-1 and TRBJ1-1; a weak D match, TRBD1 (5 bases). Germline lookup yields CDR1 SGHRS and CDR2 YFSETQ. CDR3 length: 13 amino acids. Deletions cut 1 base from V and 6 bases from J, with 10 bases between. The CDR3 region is CASSLSPGSEAFF. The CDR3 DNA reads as TGCGCCAGCAGCTTGTCACCAGGGTCTGAAGCTTTCTTT. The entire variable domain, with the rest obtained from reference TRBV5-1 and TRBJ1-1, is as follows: KAGVTQTPRYLIKTRGQQVTLSCSPISGHRSVSWYQQTPGQGLQFLFEYFSETQRNKGNFPGRFSGRQFSNSRSEMNVSTLELGDSALYLCASSLSPGSEAFFGQGTRLTVV.